A single sample is the source of the 28 T cell receptor beta chains below, sequenced in a study of shared clonotypes between healthy human individuals. Terminally differentiated effector memory CD45RA+ cells were excluded by CCR7 positive selection of CD45RO-negative cells. Assay used: immunoSEQ multiplex PCR; TCRdb lists only in-frame clones, some missing. Of over 2,000,000 clones in the sample, just under 95% were seen once. The source material was naive CD8+ T cells from PBMCs. These receptors were taken from a young man in good health. Some clones in this sample may be carry-over from other donors' samples.

This chain connects TRBV7-9 to TRBJ1-1; 7 bases map to TRBD1. The J segment lost 7 bases and the V segment lost 5 bases, leaving 7 bases of the junction unmatched. Germline V gene data show CDR1 as SEHNR and CDR2 as FQNEAQ (reference sequence). The CDR3 consists of 13 residues. CDR3 DNA: TGTGCCAGCAGCGCTTGGGACAGACATGAAGCTTTCTTT. Residues: CASSAWDRHEAFF.

The V and J genes are TRBV7-9 and TRBJ2-2, with D perhaps TRBD1 (5 bases). Germline CDR1 and CDR2: SEHNR and FQNEAQ (reference sequence). This CDR3 is built from 15 residues. Trimming pared 3 bases from V and 6 bases from J, leaving 14 bases between. The CDR3 here is CASSFKGLGAGELFF. The DNA for the CDR3 is TGTGCCAGCAGCTTCAAGGGGCTTGGGGCCGGGGAGCTGTTTTTT.

The chain joins TRBV7-2 to TRBJ1-5; D is unresolved. Trimming left V 5 bases short and J 5 bases short, with 10 bases between. The CDR3 totals 13 residues. The germline gives CDR1 SGHTA, CDR2 FQGNSA. This CDR3 reads CASSRQDYQPQHF. The CDR3 nucleotides are TGTGCCAGCAGCAGGCAGGATTATCAGCCCCAGCATTTT.

The rearrangement links TRBV10-3 to TRBJ2-5, with 9 bases lining up with TRBD2. CDR3 size: 15 residues. Per the germline V gene, CDR1 is ENHRY and CDR2 is SYGVKD. The trim removed 6 bases at V and 5 bases at J, leaving 10 bases unmatched. This CDR3 reads CAIRVLAAGGETQYF. The DNA for the CDR3 is TGTGCCATCAGGGTACTAGCGGCGGGAGGGGAGACCCAGTACTTC.

The V call is TRBV9, the J call TRBJ2-1; D unresolved. Trimming stripped 0 bases from V and 2 bases from J, with 21 bases between. The CDR3 consists of 19 residues. Germline V gene lookup returns CDR1 SGDLS and CDR2 YYNGEE. CDR3 DNA: TGTGCCAGCAGCGTAGCTGGGTTAGTCCGGGTGGGAACCTACAATGAGCAGTTCTTC. Translating it yields CASSVAGLVRVGTYNEQFF.

The J gene is TRBJ2-7, the V gene TRBV9; 9 nucleotides match TRBD1. Losses at the gene ends were 3 bases for V and 7 bases for J; bases not matched to a gene: 8. Germline CDR1 SGDLS, CDR2 YYNGEE. This CDR3 has 14 residues. CDR3 bases: TGTGCCAGCAGCGCCCCGGGACAGGGTGAAGAGCAGTACTTC. This sequence encodes CASSAPGQGEEQYF.

J is TRBJ1-6 and V is TRBV6-5; 7 nucleotides line up with TRBD1. Germline CDR1 reads MNHEY; CDR2 reads SVGAGI. This CDR3 has 13 amino acids. With 6 bases clipped from V and 12 bases from J, the junction kept 8 bases outside the gene matches. The DNA for the CDR3 is TGTGCCAGCAGAGCAGGGGGAGTTGGACCCCTCCACTTT. Protein: CASRAGGVGPLHF.

This clone has more than one count but fewer than ten. The chain recombines TRBV7-2 with TRBJ1-1; D ambiguous. CDR1 and CDR2 from the germline V gene are SGHTA and FQGNSA. The CDR3 has 12 residues. Trimming stripped 1 base from V and 7 bases from J, with 7 bases between. As DNA, the CDR3 is TGTGCCAGCAGCTTAGGCCGGAATGAAGCTTTCTTT. Amino acid sequence: CASSLGRNEAFF.

About this clone itself: The same CDR3 is also encoded by other DNA sequences in this sample. The chain couples TRBV5-6 to TRBJ1-1, with unresolved D. This CDR3 region has 12 residues. V lost 0 bases to trimming and J lost 5 bases, with 5 bases between them. Germline V gene lookup returns CDR1 SGHDT and CDR2 YYEEEE. The CDR3 nucleotides read TGTGCCAGCAGCTTGGGGTCGACTGAAGCTTTCTTT. Its translation is CASSLGSTEAFF.

V and J are TRBV9 and TRBJ1-3; possible D gene TRBD1, 6 bases. This CDR3 contains 15 residues. V dropped 0 bases and J dropped 4 bases, with 11 bases sitting between them. The germline V gene has CDR1 SGDLS and CDR2 YYNGEE. The CDR3 DNA follows: TGTGCCAGCAGCGTAGCAGGGGCCCCGGGAAACACCATATATTTT. It yields the protein CASSVAGAPGNTIYF.

This chain links TRBV7-6 with TRBJ2-1; possibly TRBD2 for D (7 bases). This CDR3 has 13 amino acids. Trimming took off 6 bases at V and 5 bases at J, with 11 bases between the two ends. Germline loops: CDR1 SGHVS, CDR2 FNYEAQ. CDR3 loop: CASRGGGNNEQFF. The CDR3 bases are TGTGCCAGCAGGGGAGGGGGGAACAATGAGCAGTTCTTC.

This rearrangement joins TRBV6-1 to TRBJ1-5, with unresolved D. V dropped 8 bases and J dropped 3 bases, with 17 bases sitting between them. Per germline, CDR1 MNHNS and CDR2 SASEGT. This CDR3 has 15 residues. In DNA, the CDR3 is TGTGCCAGCGGCTGGTTACGTGGGCCCAATCAGCCCCAGCATTTT. Translation: CASGWLRGPNQPQHF.

The chain recombines TRBV4-1 with TRBJ2-1, with a tentative D call TRBD2 (6 bases). Germline CDR1 and CDR2: MGHRA and YSYEKL. The CDR3 has 13 amino acids. Trimming stripped 1 base from V and 12 bases from J, with 13 bases between. CDR3 coding DNA: TGCGCCAGCAGCCAAGGAATCAGGGAGGCGCAGTTCTTC. It translates to CASSQGIREAQFF.

This chain joins TRBV14 and TRBJ1-1; no firm D call. The V end was cut by 4 bases, the J end by 5 bases, with 17 bases between. In germline, CDR1 is SGHDN, CDR2 FVKESK. This CDR3 region has 15 residues. The CDR3 reads CASSPWSGGRTEAFF. The CDR3, as DNA: TGTGCCAGCAGCCCATGGAGTGGAGGGAGAACTGAAGCTTTCTTT.

The CDR3 coding sequence is TGTGCCAGCTCACCACTAAAACAGGGAAACTATGGCTACACCTTC. It translates to CASSPLKQGNYGYTF. The chain uses TRBV18 and TRBJ1-2, with D tentatively TRBD1 (6 bases). Germline assignment: CDR1 KGHSH and CDR2 LQKENI. The CDR3 runs 15 residues. The germline V and J ends were trimmed by 1 base and 2 bases, with 11 bases remaining between them.

The rearrangement joins TRBV10-3 to TRBJ1-2, with no clear D. V lost 0 bases, J lost 4 bases, and 9 bases lay in between. The CDR3 has 14 amino acids. Germline CDR1 is ENHRY and CDR2 is SYGVKD. This CDR3 reads CAISESWGSYGYTF. The CDR3 nucleotides are TGTGCCATCAGTGAGTCCTGGGGAAGCTATGGCTACACCTTC.

The chain has TRBV2 and TRBJ2-7; 7 nucleotides agree with TRBD1. CDR3 length: 15 residues. The germline V gene has CDR1 SNHLY and CDR2 FYNNEI. The V segment lost 3 bases and the J segment 2 bases; nucleotides outside the gene matches: 7. The CDR3 sequence is CASSETGQTTYEQYF. In DNA, the CDR3 is TGTGCCAGCAGTGAGACGGGACAGACTACCTACGAGCAGTACTTC.

The V call is TRBV4-1, the J call TRBJ2-3; no definite D call. The CDR3 sequence is 14 residues long. V lost 0 bases to trimming and J lost 3 bases, with 7 bases between them. Germline V gene sequence: CDR1 MGHRA, CDR2 YSYEKL. The CDR3 DNA reads as TGCGCCAGCAGCCAAGATCGGACGACAGATACGCAGTATTTT. This sequence encodes CASSQDRTTDTQYF.

The J gene is TRBJ1-1, the V gene TRBV2; D is ambiguous. V was shortened by 0 bases and J by 1 base, with 6 bases between the two germline ends. Germline-derived CDR1 and CDR2 are SNHLY and FYNNEI. The CDR3 sequence is 14 residues long. The DNA of the CDR3 is TGTGCCAGCAGTGAAGCGGTGGCGAACACTGAAGCTTTCTTT. It codes for CASSEAVANTEAFF. Full variable domain (missing parts from reference TRBV2 and TRBJ1-1): EPEVTQTPSHQVTQMGQEVILRCVPISNHLYFYWYRQILGQKVEFLVSFYNNEISEKSEIFDDQFSVERPDGSNFTLKIRSTKLEDSAMYFCASSEAVANTEAFFGQGTRLTVV.

The chain uses TRBV6-5 and TRBJ2-2, with D possibly being TRBD1 or TRBD2 (5 bases each). Trimming cost V 0 bases and J 6 bases, with 14 bases left between them. The V gene's germline CDR1 is MNHEY and CDR2 SVGAGI. The CDR3 totals 16 residues. Here the CDR3 reads CASSYSPGPGPGELFF. DNA for the CDR3: TGTGCCAGCAGTTACTCGCCAGGTCCGGGGCCCGGGGAGCTGTTTTTT.

V and J are TRBV13 and TRBJ2-1; 8 nucleotides align to TRBD2. This CDR3 contains 16 residues. Germline V gives CDR1 PRHDT, CDR2 FYEKMQ (reference sequence). The J segment lost 4 bases and the V segment lost 6 bases, leaving 11 bases of the junction unmatched. CDR3 sequence: CASSLFGEREYNEQFF. CDR3 nucleotide sequence: TGTGCCAGCAGTTTGTTCGGGGAGCGGGAGTACAATGAGCAGTTCTTC. The complete variable domain, with remaining parts taken from reference TRBV13 and TRBJ2-1, reads AAGVIQSPRHLIKEKRETATLKCYPIPRHDTVYWYQQGPGQDPQFLISFYEKMQSDKGSIPDRFSAQQFSDYHSELNMSSLELGDSALYFCASSLFGEREYNEQFFGPGTRLTVL.

This chain joins TRBV11-2 and TRBJ2-7, with D unclear. The CDR3 is made up of 12 amino acids. The germline V gene has CDR1 SGHAT and CDR2 FQNNGV. V lost 1 base and J 7 bases, leaving 8 bases between the germline ends. The CDR3 spells CASSLGSVEQYF. DNA of the CDR3: TGTGCCAGCAGCTTAGGTTCCGTGGAGCAGTACTTC.

This clone came up once. The gene calls are TRBV28 and TRBJ1-3; no reliable D call. Trimming pared 2 bases from V and 0 bases from J, leaving 14 bases between. This CDR3 spans 17 amino acids. Germline CDR1 is MDHEN and CDR2 is SYDVKM. The CDR3 reads CASSLVTKGSSGNTIYF. The DNA for the CDR3 is TGTGCCAGCAGTTTAGTCACGAAGGGCTCCTCTGGAAACACCATATATTTT.

Here the CDR3 DNA reads TGTGCCAGCGGAACACCCTACGTGGTAGCGGGGTCCTACGAGCAGTACTTC. This codes for CASGTPYVVAGSYEQYF. This chain connects TRBV28 to TRBJ2-7, with 8 bases identical to TRBD2. J was trimmed by 1 base and V by 8 bases; bases with no gene match: 16. There are 17 residues in the CDR3. CDR1 and CDR2 (germline): MDHEN, SYDVKM.

The genes are TRBV15 and TRBJ2-4, with 7 bases matching TRBD1. The CDR3 contains 13 residues. After removal of 6 bases from V and 4 bases from J, the junction contained 3 bases not matched to a gene. Per germline, CDR1 LNHNV and CDR2 YYDKDF (reference sequence). CDR3 sequence: CATRETGKNIQYF. CDR3 sequence (DNA): TGTGCCACCAGGGAGACAGGGAAAAACATTCAGTACTTC.

The DNA of the CDR3 is TGTGCCAGCAGTGAAGACCCCACAGGGGGATGGGATGAGCAGTTCTTC. Protein product: CASSEDPTGGWDEQFF. This sequence joins TRBV6-1 and TRBJ2-1, with 8 bases identical to TRBD1. CDR3 length: 16 amino acids. Germline V gene sequence: CDR1 MNHNS, CDR2 SASEGT. Trimming removed 1 base from V and 8 bases from J; junction bases left unmatched: 10.

This chain uses TRBV19 with TRBJ2-7; maybe TRBD1 (7 bases). The ends were cut back, 1 base at V and 4 bases at J, with 14 bases in the middle. The CDR3 is made up of 15 amino acids. Germline V CDR1 and CDR2: LNHDA, SQIVND (reference sequence). CDR3 DNA: TGTGCCAGTAGTATAGGAGCAGGGGGGAGTTACGAGCAGTACTTC. This codes for CASSIGAGGSYEQYF.

This chain connects TRBV5-1 to TRBJ2-1; maybe TRBD2 (5 bases). CDR1 is SGHRS, CDR2 YFSETQ, per germline. This CDR3 has 15 residues. V was shortened by 5 bases and J by 8 bases, with 20 bases between the two germline ends. For the CDR3, the DNA is TGCGCCAGCAGTCTTCTCCCCGCGGGTGGGTATGAGCAGTTCTTC. Translation: CASSLLPAGGYEQFF.